This TCR beta chain was sequenced for a study of vaccination effects on CD4 cells after COVID-19. Study-level information: Participants were given two doses of BNT162b2 or mRNA-1273 vaccine.

CDR1 is LNHDA, CDR2 SQIVND, per germline (reference sequence). There are 16 residues in the CDR3. V lost 2 bases, J lost 1 base, and 3 bases stayed unmatched. Generated by immunoSEQ multiplex PCR, the TCRdb table keeps only in-frame clones and is missing some. Of tens of thousands of clones detected, around 68% appear once; the ten largest clones hold approximately 20%. To note about this clone: Antigen specificity is unknown.

Antigen-specific CD4+ T cells were first expanded with viral peptide pools by the ViraFEST assay and only then sequenced. CD4+ T cell isolation took place after nine to eleven days of culture. Recipients of the vaccine had no prior SARS-CoV-2 infection and negative nucleocapsid antibodies. After two million PBMC were placed in each well, they were cultured with approximately 10 IU/ml IL-2 and approximately 9.7 ug/ml peptides. The authors replaced half the medium with IL-2 medium on days 3 and 7. Whole-study results and caveats: Marked clonal contraction was seen late after vaccination (in both infection- and vaccine-induced clones).

This sequence joins TRBV19 and TRBJ2-3; 10 positions agree with TRBD2. The sample in question was CD4+ T cells from PBMCs cultured with SARS-CoV-2 spike peptides, obtained before COVID-19 vaccination. This clonotype originated in a human donor who received a COVID-19 vaccine. The CDR3 region has the DNA TGTGCCAGTAGTATAAGAGCGGGGGGGGGCACAGATACGCAGTATTTT. Its protein product is CASSIRAGGGTDTQYF.